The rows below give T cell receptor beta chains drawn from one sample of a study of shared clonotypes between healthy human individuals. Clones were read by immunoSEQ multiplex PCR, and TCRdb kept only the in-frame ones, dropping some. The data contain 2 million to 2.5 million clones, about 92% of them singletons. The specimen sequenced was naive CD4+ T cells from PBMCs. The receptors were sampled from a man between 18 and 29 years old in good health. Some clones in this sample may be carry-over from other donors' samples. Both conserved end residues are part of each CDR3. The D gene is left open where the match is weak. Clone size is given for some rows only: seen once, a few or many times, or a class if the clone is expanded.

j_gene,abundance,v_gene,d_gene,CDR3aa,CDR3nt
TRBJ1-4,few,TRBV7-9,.,CASSLRDEKLFF,TGTGCCAGCAGCTTACGGGACGAAAAACTGTTTTTT
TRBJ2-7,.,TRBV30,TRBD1,CAWSEDRDYEQYF,TGTGCCTGGAGTGAGGACAGGGACTACGAGCAGTACTTC
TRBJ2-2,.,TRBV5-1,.,CASSLLEFGGELFF,TGCGCCAGCAGCTTATTAGAGTTTGGCGGGGAGCTGTTTTTT
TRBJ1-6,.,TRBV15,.,CATSMGSSYNSPLHF,TGTGCCACCAGCATGGGGAGCTCCTATAATTCACCCCTCCACTTT
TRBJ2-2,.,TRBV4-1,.,CASSLSGGSPNTGELFF,TGCGCCAGCAGCCTCTCTGGGGGGTCCCCAAACACCGGGGAGCTGTTTTTT
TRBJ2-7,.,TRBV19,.,CASRYQRDGVYEQYF,TGTGCCAGTCGCTACCAAAGGGACGGAGTCTACGAGCAGTACTTC
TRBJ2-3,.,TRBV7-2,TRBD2,CASSGGLVKPYF,TGTGCCAGCAGCGGCGGACTAGTGAAGCCGTATTTT
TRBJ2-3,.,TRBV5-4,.,CASSEKARDTQYF,TGTGCCAGCAGCGAAAAGGCACGGGATACGCAGTATTTT
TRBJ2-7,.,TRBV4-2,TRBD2,CASSQAGTSGAYEQYF,TGTGCCAGCAGCCAAGCCGGGACTAGCGGGGCCTACGAGCAGTACTTC
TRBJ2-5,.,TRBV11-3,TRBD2,CASSPGTSGRGETQYF,TGTGCCAGCAGCCCCGGGACTAGCGGGAGAGGGGAGACCCAGTACTTC
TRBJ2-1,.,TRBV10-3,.,CAISEPPRGNEQFF,TGTGCCATCAGTGAGCCACCCCGGGGGAATGAGCAGTTCTTC
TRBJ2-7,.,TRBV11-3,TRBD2,CASSRTSAESYEQYF,TGTGCCAGCAGCCGGACTAGCGCCGAATCCTACGAGCAGTACTTC
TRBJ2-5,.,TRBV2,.,CASSPQETQYF,TGTGCCAGCAGCCCGCAAGAGACCCAGTACTTC
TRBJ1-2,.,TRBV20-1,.,CSAMSGYGYTF,TGCAGTGCTATGAGCGGATACGGCTACACCTTC
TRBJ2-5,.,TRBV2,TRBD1,CASSVGQGFQETQYF,TGTGCCAGCAGTGTCGGACAGGGTTTCCAAGAGACCCAGTACTTC